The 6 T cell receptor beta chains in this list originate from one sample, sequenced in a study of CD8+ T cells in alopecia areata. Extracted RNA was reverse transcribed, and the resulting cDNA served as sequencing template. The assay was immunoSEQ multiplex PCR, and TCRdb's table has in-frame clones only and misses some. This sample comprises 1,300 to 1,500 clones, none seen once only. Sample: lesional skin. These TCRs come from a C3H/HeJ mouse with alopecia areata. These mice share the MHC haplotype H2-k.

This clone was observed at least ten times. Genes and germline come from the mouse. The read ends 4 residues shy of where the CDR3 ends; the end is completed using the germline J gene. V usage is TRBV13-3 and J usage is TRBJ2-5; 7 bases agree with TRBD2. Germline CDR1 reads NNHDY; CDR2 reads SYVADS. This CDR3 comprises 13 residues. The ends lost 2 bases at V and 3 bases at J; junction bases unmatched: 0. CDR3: CASSDWGQDTQYF. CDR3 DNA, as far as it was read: TGTGCCAGCAGTGACTGGGGGCAAGAC. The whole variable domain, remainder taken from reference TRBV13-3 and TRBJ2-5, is EAAVTQSPRSKVAVTGGKVTLSCHQTNNHDYMYWYRQDTGHGLRLIHYSYVADSTEKGDIPDGYKASRPSQENFSLILELASLSQTAVYFCASSDWGQDTQYFGPGTRLLVL.

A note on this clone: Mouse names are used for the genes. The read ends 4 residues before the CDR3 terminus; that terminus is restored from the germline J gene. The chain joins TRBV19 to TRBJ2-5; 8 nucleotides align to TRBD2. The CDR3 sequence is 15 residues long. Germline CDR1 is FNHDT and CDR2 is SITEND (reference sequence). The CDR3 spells CASSIPGGREDTQYF. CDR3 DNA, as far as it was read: TGTGCCAGCAGTATTCCGGGGGGGCGGGAAGAC.

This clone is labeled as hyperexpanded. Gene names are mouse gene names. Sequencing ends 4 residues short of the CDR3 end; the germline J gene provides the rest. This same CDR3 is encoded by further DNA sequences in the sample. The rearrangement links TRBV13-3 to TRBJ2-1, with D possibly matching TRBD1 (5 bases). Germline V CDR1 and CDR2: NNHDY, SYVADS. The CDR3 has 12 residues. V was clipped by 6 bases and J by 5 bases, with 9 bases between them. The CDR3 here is CASTGRDAEQFF. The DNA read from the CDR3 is TGTGCCAGCACAGGGAGGGATGCT.

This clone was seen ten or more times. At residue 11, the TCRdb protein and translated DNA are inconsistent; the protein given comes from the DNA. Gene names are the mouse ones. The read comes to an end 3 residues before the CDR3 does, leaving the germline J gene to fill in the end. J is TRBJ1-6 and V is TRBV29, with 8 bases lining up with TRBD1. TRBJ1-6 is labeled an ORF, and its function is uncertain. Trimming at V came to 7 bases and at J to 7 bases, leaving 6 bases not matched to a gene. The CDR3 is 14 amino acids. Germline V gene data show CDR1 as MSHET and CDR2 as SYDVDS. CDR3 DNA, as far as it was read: TGTGCTAGCACCCCGGGACAGGAAAATTCGCCC. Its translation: CASTPGQENSP. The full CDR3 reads CASTPGQENSPLYF.

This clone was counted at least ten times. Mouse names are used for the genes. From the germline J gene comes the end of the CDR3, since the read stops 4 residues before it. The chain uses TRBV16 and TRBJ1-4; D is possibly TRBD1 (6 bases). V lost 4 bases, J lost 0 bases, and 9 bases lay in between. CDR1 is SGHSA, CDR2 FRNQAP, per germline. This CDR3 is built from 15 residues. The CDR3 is CASSSGTISNERLFF. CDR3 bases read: TGTGCAAGCAGCTCCGGGACAATTTCCAACGAA.

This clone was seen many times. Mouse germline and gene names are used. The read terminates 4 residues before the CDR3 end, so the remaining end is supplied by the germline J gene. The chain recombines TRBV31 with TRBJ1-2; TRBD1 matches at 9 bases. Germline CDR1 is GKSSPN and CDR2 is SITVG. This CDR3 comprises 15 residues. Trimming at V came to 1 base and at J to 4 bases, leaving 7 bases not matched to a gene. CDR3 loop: CAWSPRDRAGSDYTF. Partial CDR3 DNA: TGTGCCTGGAGTCCTAGGGACAGGGCGGGCTCC.